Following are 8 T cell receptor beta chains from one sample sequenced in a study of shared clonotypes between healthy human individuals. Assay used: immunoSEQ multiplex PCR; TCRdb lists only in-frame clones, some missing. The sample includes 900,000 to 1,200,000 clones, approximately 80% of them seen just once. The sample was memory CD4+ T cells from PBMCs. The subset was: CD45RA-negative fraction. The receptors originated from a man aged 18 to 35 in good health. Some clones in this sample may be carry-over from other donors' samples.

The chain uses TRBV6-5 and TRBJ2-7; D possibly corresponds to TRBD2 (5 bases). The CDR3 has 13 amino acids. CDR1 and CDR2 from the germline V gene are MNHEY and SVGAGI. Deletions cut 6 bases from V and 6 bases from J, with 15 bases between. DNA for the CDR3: TGTGCCAGCAGGGGAGCGTTTTCTGGCGAGCAGTACTTC. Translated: CASRGAFSGEQYF.

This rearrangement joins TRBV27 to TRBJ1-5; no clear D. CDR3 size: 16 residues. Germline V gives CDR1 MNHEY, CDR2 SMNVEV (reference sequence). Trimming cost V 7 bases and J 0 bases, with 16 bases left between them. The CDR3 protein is CASKPLWGSSNQPQHF. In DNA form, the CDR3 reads TGTGCCAGCAAACCCCTCTGGGGATCTAGCAATCAGCCCCAGCATTTT.

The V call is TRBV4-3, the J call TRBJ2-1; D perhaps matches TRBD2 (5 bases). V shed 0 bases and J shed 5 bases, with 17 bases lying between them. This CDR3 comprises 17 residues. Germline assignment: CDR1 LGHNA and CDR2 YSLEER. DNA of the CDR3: TGCGCCAGCAGCCAAGATACCGTAGCGAGAAGAGACAATGAGCAGTTCTTC. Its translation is CASSQDTVARRDNEQFF.

CDR3 in amino acids: CAWTPGTSGIEQYF. The CDR3 coding sequence is TGTGCCTGGACCCCCGGGACTAGCGGGATCGAGCAGTACTTC. V is TRBV30 and J is TRBJ2-7, with 13 positions matching TRBD2. With V trimmed by 4 bases and J by 6 bases, 6 bases remained unmatched. Germline assignment: CDR1 GTSNPN and CDR2 SVGIG (reference sequence). The CDR3 extends over 14 amino acids.

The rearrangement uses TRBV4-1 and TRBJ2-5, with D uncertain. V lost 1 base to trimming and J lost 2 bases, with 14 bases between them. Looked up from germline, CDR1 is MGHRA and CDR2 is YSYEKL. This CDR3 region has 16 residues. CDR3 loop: CASSQGPNRNQETQYF. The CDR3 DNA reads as TGCGCCAGCAGCCAAGGGCCGAATCGTAATCAAGAGACCCAGTACTTC.

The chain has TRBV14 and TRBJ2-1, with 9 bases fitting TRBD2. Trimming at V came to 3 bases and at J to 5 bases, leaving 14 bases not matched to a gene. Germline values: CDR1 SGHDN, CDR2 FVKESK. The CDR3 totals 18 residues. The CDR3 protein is CASSHVSSLAGSNNEQFF. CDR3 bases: TGTGCCAGCAGCCATGTCTCTTCCCTAGCGGGGAGCAACAATGAGCAGTTCTTC.

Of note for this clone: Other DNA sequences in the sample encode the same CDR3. The CDR3 coding sequence is TGTGCCAGCAGCCTCCGCGATCAGCCCCAGCATTTT. This encodes CASSLRDQPQHF. V is TRBV7-2 and J is TRBJ1-5; no clear D. This CDR3 is built from 12 residues. Germline-derived CDR1 and CDR2 are SGHTA and FQGNSA. V was trimmed by 5 bases and J by 5 bases, leaving 7 bases between them.

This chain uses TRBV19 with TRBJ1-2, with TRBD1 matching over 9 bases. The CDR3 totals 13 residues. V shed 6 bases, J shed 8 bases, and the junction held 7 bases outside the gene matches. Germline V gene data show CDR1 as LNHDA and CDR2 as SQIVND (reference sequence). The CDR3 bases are TGTGCCAGTAGCGGACAGGGGTTTCAGGGCTACACCTTC. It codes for CASSGQGFQGYTF.